The T cell receptor beta chain under discussion was sequenced for a study of T cell responses to AZD1222 COVID-19 vaccine. Study-wide results and limits: The repertoires were collected only after the peak T cell response. Donors were largely white British and mainly female; clonal diversity was possibly underestimated. The study found Spike-specific TCR breadth and depth rose after two AZD1222 doses. Nearly half of spike-specific TCRs reportedly target variant regions that are unmutated in the B.1.351 and B.1.1.7 variants.

Data came from immunoSEQ multiplex PCR; TCRdb stores just in-frame clones and leaves some out. Found here are 180,000 or so clones, more than 85% of them singletons; the top ten hold 1.5% to 2%. V lost 1 base to trimming and J lost 4 bases, with 11 bases between them. Germline V CDR1 and CDR2: SGHTA, FQGNSA. The CDR3 spans 15 residues. Regarding this clone: Its antigen is not identified.

The material sequenced was peripheral blood, taken 28 days after the second AZD1222 dose. The V call is TRBV7-2, the J call TRBJ1-3, with a weak D call TRBD1 (5 bases). The source of this sequence is an adult who received the AZD1222 COVID-19 vaccine. The CDR3 spells CASSLGGVSGNTIYF. The CDR3 DNA reads TGTGCCAGCAGCTTAGGAGGGGTTTCGGGAAACACCATATATTTT.